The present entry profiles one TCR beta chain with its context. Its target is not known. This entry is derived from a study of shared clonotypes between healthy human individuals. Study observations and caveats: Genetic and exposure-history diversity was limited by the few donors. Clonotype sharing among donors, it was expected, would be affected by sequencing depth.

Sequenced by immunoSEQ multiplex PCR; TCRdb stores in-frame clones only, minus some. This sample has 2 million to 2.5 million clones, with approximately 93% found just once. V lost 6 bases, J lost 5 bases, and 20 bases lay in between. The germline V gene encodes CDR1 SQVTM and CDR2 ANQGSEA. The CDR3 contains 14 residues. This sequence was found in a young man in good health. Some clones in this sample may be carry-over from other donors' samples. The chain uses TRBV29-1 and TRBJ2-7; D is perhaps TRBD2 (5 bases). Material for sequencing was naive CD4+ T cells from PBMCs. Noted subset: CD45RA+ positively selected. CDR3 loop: CSVPRSPAGDEQYF. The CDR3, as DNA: TGCAGCGTCCCCAGATCCCCCGCCGGGGACGAGCAGTACTTC.